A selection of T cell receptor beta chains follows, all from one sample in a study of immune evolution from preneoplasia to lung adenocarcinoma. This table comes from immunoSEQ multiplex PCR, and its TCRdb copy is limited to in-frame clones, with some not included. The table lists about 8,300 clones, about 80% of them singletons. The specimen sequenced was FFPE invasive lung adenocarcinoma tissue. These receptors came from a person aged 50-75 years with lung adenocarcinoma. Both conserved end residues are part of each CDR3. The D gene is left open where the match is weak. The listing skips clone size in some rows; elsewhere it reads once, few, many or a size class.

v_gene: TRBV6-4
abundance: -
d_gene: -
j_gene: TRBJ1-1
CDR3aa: CASSREGNTEAFF
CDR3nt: TGTGCCAGCAGTAGGGAGGGAAACACTGAAGCTTTCTTT

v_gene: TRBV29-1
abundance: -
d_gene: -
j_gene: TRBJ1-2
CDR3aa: CSAGGLGYGYTF
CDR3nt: TGCAGCGCCGGAGGATTGGGGTATGGCTACACCTTC

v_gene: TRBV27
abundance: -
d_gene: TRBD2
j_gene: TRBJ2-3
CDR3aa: CASRNLLAAKDTDTQYF
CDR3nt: TGTGCCAGCAGGAACCTTCTAGCGGCGAAGGATACAGATACGCAGTATTTT

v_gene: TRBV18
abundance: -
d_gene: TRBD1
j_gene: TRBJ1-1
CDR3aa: CASSVYSGTGSF
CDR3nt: TGTGCCAGCTCCGTCTATAGCGGGACAGGGTCCTTT

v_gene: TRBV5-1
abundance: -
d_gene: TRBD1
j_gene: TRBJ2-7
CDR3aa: CASSWTGGRNEQYF
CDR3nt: TGCGCCAGCAGCTGGACAGGGGGCAGGAACGAGCAGTACTTC

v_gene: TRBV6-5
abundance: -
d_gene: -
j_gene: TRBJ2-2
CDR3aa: CASSRTANTGELFF
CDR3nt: TGTGCCAGCAGTAGGACTGCGAACACCGGGGAGCTGTTTTTT

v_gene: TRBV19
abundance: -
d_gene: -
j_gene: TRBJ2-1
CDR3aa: CASSLTSSYNEQFF
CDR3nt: TGTGCCAGTAGTCTCACTAGCTCCTACAATGAGCAGTTCTTC

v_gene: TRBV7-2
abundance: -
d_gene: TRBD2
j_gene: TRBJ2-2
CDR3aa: CASSSVAGGRTGELFF
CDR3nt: TGTGCCAGCAGCTCGGTAGCGGGAGGGAGGACCGGGGAGCTGTTTTTT

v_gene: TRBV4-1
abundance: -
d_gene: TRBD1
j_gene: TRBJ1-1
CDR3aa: CASSTQAWTGGDDTEAFF
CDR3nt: TGCGCCAGCAGCACACAGGCCTGGACAGGGGGCGATGACACTGAAGCTTTCTTT

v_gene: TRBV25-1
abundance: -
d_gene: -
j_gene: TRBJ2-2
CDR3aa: CASSDSTLNTGELFF
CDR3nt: TGTGCCAGCAGTGATAGTACATTGAACACCGGGGAGCTGTTTTTT

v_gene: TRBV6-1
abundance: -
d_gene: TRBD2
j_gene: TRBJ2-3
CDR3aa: CASLTSGASTDTQYF
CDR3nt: TGTGCCAGTCTAACTAGCGGGGCTAGCACAGATACGCAGTATTTT

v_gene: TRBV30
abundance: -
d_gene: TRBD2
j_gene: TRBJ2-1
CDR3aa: CAWSQQRDYNEQFF
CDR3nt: TGTGCCTGGAGTCAGCAGCGGGATTACAATGAGCAGTTCTTC

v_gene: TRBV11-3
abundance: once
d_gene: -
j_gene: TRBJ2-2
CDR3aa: CASSPTWDKNTGELFF
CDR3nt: TGTGCCAGCAGTCCAACCTGGGACAAGAACACCGGGGAGCTGTTTTTT

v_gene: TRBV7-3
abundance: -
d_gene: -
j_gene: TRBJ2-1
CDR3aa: CASSVDSHNEQFF
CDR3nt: TGTGCCAGCAGCGTGGACTCTCACAATGAGCAGTTCTTC

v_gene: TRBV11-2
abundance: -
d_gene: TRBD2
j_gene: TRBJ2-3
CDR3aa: CASSLIAGGTDTQYF
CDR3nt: TGTGCCAGCAGCTTAATAGCGGGCGGCACAGATACGCAGTATTTT

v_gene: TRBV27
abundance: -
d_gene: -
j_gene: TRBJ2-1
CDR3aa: CASSLGGPNVYNEQFF
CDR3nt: TGTGCCAGCAGTTTAGGCGGTCCTAACGTCTACAATGAGCAGTTCTTC

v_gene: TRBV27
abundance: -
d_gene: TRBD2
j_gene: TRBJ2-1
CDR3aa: CASSLQREGYNEQFF
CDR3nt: TGTGCCAGCAGTTTACAGCGGGAGGGATACAATGAGCAGTTCTTC

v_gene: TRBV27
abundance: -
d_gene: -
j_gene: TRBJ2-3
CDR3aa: CASSLAIRGTDTQYF
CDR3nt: TGTGCCAGCAGTTTAGCGATACGGGGCACAGATACGCAGTATTTT

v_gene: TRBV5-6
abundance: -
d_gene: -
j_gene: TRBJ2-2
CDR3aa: CASSLERLQAGELFF
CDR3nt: TGTGCCAGCAGCTTGGAGCGACTACAAGCCGGGGAGCTGTTTTTT

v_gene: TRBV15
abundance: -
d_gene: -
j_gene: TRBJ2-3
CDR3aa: CATSRSTTDTQYF
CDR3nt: TGTGCCACCAGCAGATCCACTACAGATACGCAGTATTTT

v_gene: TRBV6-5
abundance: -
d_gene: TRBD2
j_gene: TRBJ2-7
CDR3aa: CASSYSKSSGYEQYF
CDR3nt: TGTGCCAGCAGTTACTCGAAGTCTAGCGGATACGAGCAGTACTTC

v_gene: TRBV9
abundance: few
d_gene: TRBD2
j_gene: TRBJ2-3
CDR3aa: CASSPLMGGSADTQYF
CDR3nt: TGTGCCAGCAGCCCGCTTATGGGAGGGAGCGCAGATACGCAGTATTTT

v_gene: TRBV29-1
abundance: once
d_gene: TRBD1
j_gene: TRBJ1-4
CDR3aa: CSVIQGARDEKLFF
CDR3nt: TGCAGCGTTATACAGGGGGCAAGAGATGAAAAACTGTTTTTT

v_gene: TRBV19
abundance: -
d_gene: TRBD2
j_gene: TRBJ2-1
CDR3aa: CASSIGTSGINEQFF
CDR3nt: TGTGCCAGTAGTATCGGGACTAGCGGGATCAATGAGCAGTTCTTC

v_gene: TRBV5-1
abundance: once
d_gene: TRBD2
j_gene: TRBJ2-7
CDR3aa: CASSRGASGRAREQYF
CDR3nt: TGCGCCAGCAGCCGGGGGGCTAGCGGGAGGGCGAGGGAGCAGTACTTC

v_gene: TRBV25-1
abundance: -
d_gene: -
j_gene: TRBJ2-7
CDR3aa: CASSEGYEQYF
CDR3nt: TGTGCCAGCAGTGAAGGCTACGAGCAGTACTTC

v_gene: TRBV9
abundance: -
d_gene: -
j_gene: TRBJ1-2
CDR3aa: CASSVGGNYGYTF
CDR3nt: TGTGCCAGCAGCGTAGGGGGTAACTATGGCTACACCTTC

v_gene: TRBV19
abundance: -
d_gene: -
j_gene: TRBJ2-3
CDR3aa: CASSIDRSGYTDMQYF
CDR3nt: TGTGCCAGTAGTATAGATCGAAGCGGATACACAGATATGCAGTATTTT

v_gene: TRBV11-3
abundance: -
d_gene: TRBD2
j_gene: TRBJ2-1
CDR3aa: CASSFGGRSPNEQFF
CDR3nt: TGTGCCAGCAGCTTCGGCGGGAGGTCCCCCAATGAGCAGTTCTTC

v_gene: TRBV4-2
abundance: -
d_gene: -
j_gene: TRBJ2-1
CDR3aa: CASSQARSPDEQFF
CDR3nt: TGTGCCAGCAGCCAAGCTCGGTCGCCTGATGAGCAGTTCTTC

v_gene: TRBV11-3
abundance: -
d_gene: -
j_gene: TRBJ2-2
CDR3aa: CASSSRFGELFF
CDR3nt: TGTGCCAGCAGCTCCCGCTTCGGGGAGCTGTTTTTT

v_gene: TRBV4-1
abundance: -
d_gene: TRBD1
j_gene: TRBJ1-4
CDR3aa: CASSHVDRVKNEKLFF
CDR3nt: TGCGCCAGCAGCCATGTTGACAGGGTGAAAAATGAAAAACTGTTTTTT

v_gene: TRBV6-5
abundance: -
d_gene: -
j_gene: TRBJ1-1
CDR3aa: CASSLADSEAFF
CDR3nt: TGTGCCAGCAGCCTCGCCGACAGTGAAGCTTTCTTT

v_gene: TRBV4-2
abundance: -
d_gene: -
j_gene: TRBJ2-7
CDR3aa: CASSQEGVRSYEQYF
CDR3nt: TGTGCCAGCAGCCAAGAAGGGGTGCGCTCCTACGAGCAGTACTTC

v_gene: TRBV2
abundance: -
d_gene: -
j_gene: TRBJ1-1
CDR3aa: CASSEDRLGLNTEAFF
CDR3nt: TGTGCCAGCAGTGAAGACAGGCTGGGGTTGAACACTGAAGCTTTCTTT

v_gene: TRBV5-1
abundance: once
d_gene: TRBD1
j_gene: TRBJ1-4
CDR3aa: CASSLGLGQGSEKLFF
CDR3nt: TGCGCCAGCAGCTTGGGATTGGGACAGGGGAGTGAAAAACTGTTTTTT

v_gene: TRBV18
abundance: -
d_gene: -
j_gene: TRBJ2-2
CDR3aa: CASPTGTVNTGELFF
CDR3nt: TGTGCCAGCCCGACCGGGACTGTGAACACCGGGGAGCTGTTTTTT

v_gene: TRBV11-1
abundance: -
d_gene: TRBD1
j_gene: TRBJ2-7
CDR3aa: CASSSHRGVYEQYF
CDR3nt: TGTGCCAGCAGCTCCCACAGGGGCGTCTACGAGCAGTACTTC

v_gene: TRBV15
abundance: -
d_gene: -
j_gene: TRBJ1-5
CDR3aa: CATSRGVGISNQPQHF
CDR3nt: TGTGCCACCAGCAGAGGGGTGGGCATTAGCAATCAGCCCCAGCATTTT

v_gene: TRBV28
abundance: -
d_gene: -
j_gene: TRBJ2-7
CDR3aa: CASSSKWGFSYEQYF
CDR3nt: TGTGCCAGCAGTTCCAAGTGGGGTTTTTCCTACGAGCAGTACTTC

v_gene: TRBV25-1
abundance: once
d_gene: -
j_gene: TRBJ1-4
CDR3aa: CASSEGIRGGEKLFF
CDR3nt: TGTGCCAGCAGTGAAGGGATCAGGGGAGGCGAAAAACTGTTTTTT

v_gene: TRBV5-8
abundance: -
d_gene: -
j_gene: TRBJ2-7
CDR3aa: CASSSRVFQYF
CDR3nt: TGTGCCAGCAGTTCTCGGGTCTTCCAGTACTTC

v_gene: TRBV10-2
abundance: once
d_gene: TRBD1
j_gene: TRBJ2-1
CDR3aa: CASSPQGDNEQFF
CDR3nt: TGCGCCAGCAGCCCCCAGGGGGACAATGAGCAGTTCTTC

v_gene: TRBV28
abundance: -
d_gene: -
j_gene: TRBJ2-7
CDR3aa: CASSFLGVQVQYF
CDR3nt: TGTGCCAGCAGTTTTCTCGGGGTTCAGGTGCAGTACTTC

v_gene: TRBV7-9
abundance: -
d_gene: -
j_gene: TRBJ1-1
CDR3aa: CASSFYGDTEAFF
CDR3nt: TGTGCCAGCAGCTTCTACGGGGACACTGAAGCTTTCTTT

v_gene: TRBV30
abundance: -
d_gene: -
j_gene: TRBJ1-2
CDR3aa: CAWRGVGHGYTF
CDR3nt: TGTGCCTGGAGGGGAGTAGGGCATGGCTACACCTTC

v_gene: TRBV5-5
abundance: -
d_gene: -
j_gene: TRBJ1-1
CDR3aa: CASSFMNTEAFF
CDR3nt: TGTGCCAGCAGCTTTATGAACACTGAAGCTTTCTTT

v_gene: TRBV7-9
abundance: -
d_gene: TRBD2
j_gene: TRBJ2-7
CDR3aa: CASSSTSVSYEQYF
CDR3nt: TGTGCCAGCAGCTCAACTAGCGTAAGTTATGAGCAGTACTTC